This TCR beta chain was observed in a study of graft-versus-host responses after intestinal transplantation. Across the study: All recipients got anti-thymocyte globulin induction, then tacrolimus and steroids for roughly three years.

Here immunoSEQ multiplex PCR was the method, and the copy in TCRdb shows in-frame clones only, minus some. The table has more than 12,000 clones, around 35% seen once. The V segment lost 3 bases and the J segment 2 bases; nucleotides outside the gene matches: 4. Germline loops: CDR1 LNHDA, CDR2 SQIVND (reference sequence). The CDR3 is made up of 15 amino acids. Co-plating was performed using approximately 200,000 CFSE-labeled responder cells and approximately 200,000 irradiated, violet-dye-labeled stimulator cells. This clonotype was obtained from a human patient who received an intestinal transplant. Sequenced material: alloreactive CD8+ T cells from a mixed lymphocyte reaction culture, taken before intestinal transplant. Subset indicated: CFSE-low proliferating T cells sorted from approximately six-day pre-transplant mixed lymphocyte reaction (GvH or HvG direction). The rearrangement uses TRBV19 and TRBJ2-3, with TRBD2 matching 8 bases. In DNA form, the CDR3 reads TGTGCCAGTAGTATTAGCGGGGATTACACAGATACGCAGTATTTT. This translates into CASSISGDYTDTQYF.